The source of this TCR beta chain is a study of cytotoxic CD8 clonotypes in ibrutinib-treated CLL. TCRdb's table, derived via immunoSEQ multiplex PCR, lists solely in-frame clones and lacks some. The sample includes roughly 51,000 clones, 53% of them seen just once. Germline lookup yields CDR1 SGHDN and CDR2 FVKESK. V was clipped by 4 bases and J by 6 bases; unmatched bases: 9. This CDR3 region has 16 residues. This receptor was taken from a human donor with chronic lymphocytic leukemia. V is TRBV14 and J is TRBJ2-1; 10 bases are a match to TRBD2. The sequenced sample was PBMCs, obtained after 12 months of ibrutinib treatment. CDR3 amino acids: CASSRSGTSAFNEQFF. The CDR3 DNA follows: TGTGCCAGCAGCCGGTCCGGGACTAGCGCTTTCAATGAGCAGTTCTTC.